This TCR beta chain emerged from a study of Graves' ophthalmopathy and Graves' hyperthyroidism. The sample holds many counts of this clonotype. RNA transcripts served as template for amplifying TCR beta CDR3 sequences. HTBI-primed first-round RT-PCR preceded second-round multiplex PCR. TCRdb reprocessed the multiplex PCR reads with MiXCR, giving one entry per CDR3 protein. The table includes some 350,000 distinct CDR3 sequences, 15% to 20% detected once. V shed 4 bases and J shed 5 bases, with 17 bases lying between them. The germline CDR1 and CDR2 sequences are MDHEN and SYDVKM. The CDR3 spans 16 residues.

The V and J genes are TRBV28 and TRBJ2-2, with D possibly called TRBD1 or TRBD2 (5 bases each). The receptor was derived from an adult woman with stable Graves' hyperthyroidism. The sample was peripheral blood. The DNA for the CDR3 is TGTGCCAGCAGTTCGCCGTGGGACCTGGGGACCGGGGAGCTGTTTTTT. Residues: CASSSPWDLGTGELFF.